This T cell receptor (beta chain) was obtained from a study of cytomegalovirus exposure and HLA in healthy donors. A word on this clone: Antigen specificity is unknown. A junction end diverges from the germline sequence, so it may reflect a read error.

CDR3 length: 13 amino acids. The germline V gene encodes CDR1 SSHAT and CDR2 FNYEAQ (reference sequence). Overall study findings and caveats: Clonal expansion, a later analysis showed, was greater in HLA-associated TCR beta chains than in equally common others. Accurate prediction of most subjects' HLA-A and HLA-B alleles from TCR beta sequences was reported. There were reportedly fewer N-insertions in an Asian-associated ancestry cluster than the roughly 700-donor mean, in a later analysis. The study recorded 150 to 200 TCR beta chains that were cytomegalovirus-associated.

PCR primers comprised 60 Vbeta and 13 Jbeta primers. TCRdb keeps only in-frame clones here, not all; method: immunoSEQ multiplex PCR. The table includes over 65,000 clones, 65% to 85% detected once. V usage is TRBV7-7 and J usage is TRBJ2-1; weak D call: TRBD2 (5 bases). The source material was PBMCs. This sequence was found in a woman in her twenties or thirties in good health and CMV-seronegative. The CDR3 loop is CASSLDLYNEQFF. The CDR3 bases are TGTGCTAGCAGCTTGGACTTGTACAATGAGCAGTTCTTC.